This entry lists 20 T cell receptor beta chains sequenced from one sample in a study of blood T cell repertoires in COVID-19. Some clones are missing from TCRdb's copy, which holds only in-frame ones; the method was immunoSEQ multiplex PCR. The sample holds 230,000 or so clones; about 91% are singletons and the top ten take about 4.5%. The specimen sequenced was peripheral blood. Receptors originate from a woman aged 35 to 49 who had recovered from COVID-19.

This rearrangement joins TRBV11-2 to TRBJ1-3; 7 nucleotides match TRBD1. Germline lookup yields CDR1 SGHAT and CDR2 FQNNGV. Unmatched junction bases numbered 4, after V lost 5 bases and J lost 3 bases. CDR3 length equals 14 residues. CDR3 DNA: TGTGCCAGCAGCCAAGGGGGCGGTGGAAACACCATATATTTT. Encoded protein: CASSQGGGGNTIYF.

V and J are TRBV7-8 and TRBJ2-5; 9 bases fit TRBD1. The CDR3 extends over 15 amino acids. After removal of 5 bases from V and 2 bases from J, the junction contained 6 bases not matched to a gene. Germline values: CDR1 SGHVS, CDR2 FQNEAQ. CDR3 amino acids: CASSPQGALQETQYF. The CDR3 DNA sequence: TGTGCCAGCAGCCCACAGGGGGCGTTACAAGAGACCCAGTACTTC. The whole variable domain, filled in from reference TRBV7-8 and TRBJ2-5, reads GAGVSQSPRYKVAKRGQDVALRCDPISGHVSLFWYQQALGQGPEFLTYFQNEAQLDKSGLPSDRFFAERPEGSVSTLKIQRTQQEDSAVYLCASSPQGALQETQYFGPGTRLLVL.

The rearrangement uses TRBV24-1 and TRBJ2-5; TRBD1 matches 7 bases. The CDR3 covers 15 residues. The germline V gene encodes CDR1 KGHDR and CDR2 SFDVKD. J lost 4 bases, V lost 4 bases, and 8 bases had no gene match. CDR3 amino acids: CATSDRGQVPETQYF. The CDR3, as DNA: TGTGCCACCAGTGACCGAGGACAGGTCCCAGAGACCCAGTACTTC.

The rearrangement joins TRBV27 to TRBJ2-4, with D perhaps TRBD2 (6 bases). CDR3 length: 14 residues. The V gene lost 2 bases and the J gene lost 8 bases, with 13 bases spanning the gap. The germline V gene has CDR1 MNHEY and CDR2 SMNVEV (reference sequence). The CDR3 DNA follows: TGTGCCAGCAGTTTAGATGCGGGCGGGGACATTCAGTACTTC. It translates to CASSLDAGGDIQYF.

This chain links TRBV4-2 with TRBJ2-2; D call uncertain. The CDR3 contains 12 residues. Per the germline V gene, CDR1 is LGHNA and CDR2 is YNFKEQ. Trimming left V 3 bases short and J 6 bases short, with 5 bases between. The CDR3 sequence: CASSHSAGELFF. In DNA form, the CDR3 reads TGTGCCAGCAGCCACTCGGCCGGGGAGCTGTTTTTT.

The gene calls are TRBV19 and TRBJ1-2; no reliable D call. From germline, CDR1 is LNHDA and CDR2 SQIVND (reference sequence). The CDR3 has 13 residues. The V gene lost 5 bases and the J gene lost 0 bases, with 7 bases spanning the gap. CDR3 protein: CASSPGTNYGYTF. For the CDR3, the DNA is TGTGCCAGTAGTCCCGGGACTAACTATGGCTACACCTTC.

This clone appeared a single time. V gene TRBV6-2 or TRBV6-3 combines with J gene TRBJ1-2; no firm D call. This CDR3 is 14 amino acids long. The V end lost 2 bases, the J end lost 4 bases, and 11 bases lay between the germline ends. Germline V CDR1 and CDR2: MNHEY, SVGEGT. Here the CDR3 reads CASSYDGRGYGYTF. CDR3 coding DNA: TGTGCCAGCAGTTACGATGGACGGGGCTATGGCTACACCTTC.

The J gene is TRBJ1-4, the V gene TRBV12-3 or TRBV12-4, with D uncertain. This CDR3 comprises 12 residues. V was clipped by 3 bases and J by 5 bases, with 4 bases between them. CDR3 DNA: TGTGCCAGCAGTTTTGCGAATGAAAAACTGTTTTTT. It codes for CASSFANEKLFF.

This chain uses TRBV5-6 with TRBJ2-5; 11 nucleotides line up with TRBD2. This CDR3 has 15 residues. In germline, CDR1 is SGHDT, CDR2 YYEEEE. After removal of 5 bases from V and 3 bases from J, the junction contained 6 bases not matched to a gene. The CDR3 reads CASREGLAVKETQYF. The CDR3 DNA reads TGTGCCAGCAGGGAGGGACTAGCGGTCAAAGAGACCCAGTACTTC.

In this sample, this clone turned up once. V usage is TRBV27 and J usage is TRBJ2-5; 8 bases agree with TRBD1. The CDR3 is 15 residues long. With 2 bases clipped from V and 5 bases from J, the junction kept 7 bases outside the gene matches. Germline CDR1 is MNHEY and CDR2 is SMNVEV (reference sequence). The CDR3 coding sequence is TGTGCCAGCAGTTTACAGGGGGCGGGTTGGGAGACCCAGTACTTC. Its protein product is CASSLQGAGWETQYF.

The chain employs TRBV2 and TRBJ2-5; D perhaps matches TRBD1 (5 bases). Trimming took off 9 bases at V and 3 bases at J, with 11 bases between the two ends. Germline values: CDR1 SNHLY, CDR2 FYNNEI. This CDR3 is 12 amino acids long. The CDR3 is CASKTDEETQYF. The CDR3 DNA sequence: TGTGCCAGTAAGACAGACGAAGAGACCCAGTACTTC.

J is TRBJ2-7 and V is TRBV2; weak D call: TRBD2 (5 bases). The CDR3 consists of 13 residues. The V end lost 3 bases, the J end lost 7 bases, and 13 bases lay between the germline ends. The germline gives CDR1 SNHLY, CDR2 FYNNEI. CDR3 sequence (DNA): TGTGCCAGCAGTGACGATTGGGAGATTGAGCAGTACGTC. It yields the protein CASSDDWEIEQYV.

The rearrangement uses TRBV14 and TRBJ2-7; 7 nucleotides agree with TRBD2. Trimming removed 4 bases from V and 4 bases from J; junction bases left unmatched: 10. Germline V gene sequence: CDR1 SGHDN, CDR2 FVKESK. This CDR3 is 15 amino acids long. The CDR3 coding sequence is TGTGCCAGCAGCCCAGACGCGGGGGAAGTTTACGAGCAGTACTTC. Translation gives CASSPDAGEVYEQYF.

The chain carries TRBV28 and TRBJ2-1, with TRBD2 matching 13 bases. This CDR3 is built from 18 residues. Germline CDR1 reads MDHEN; CDR2 reads SYDVKM. Trimming took 5 bases from V and 2 from J; bases not matched to a gene: 9. CDR3 nucleotide sequence: TGTGCCAGCAGTACCACTAGCGGGGGGGTCCACGCCTACAATGAGCAGTTCTTC. It encodes CASSTTSGGVHAYNEQFF.

This clone appeared once. The chain joins TRBV11-2 to TRBJ2-7; D unresolved. CDR3 length: 10 residues. Germline CDR1 SGHAT, CDR2 FQNNGV. V was shortened by 3 bases and J by 6 bases, with 3 bases between the two germline ends. The CDR3 loop is CASSFLEQYF. DNA for the CDR3: TGTGCCAGCAGCTTTCTCGAGCAGTACTTC.

J is TRBJ2-3 and V is TRBV11-2; D is undetermined. V was clipped by 1 base and J by 2 bases, with 13 bases between them. The CDR3 runs 16 residues. CDR1 is SGHAT, CDR2 FQNNGV, per germline. The CDR3 DNA sequence: TGTGCCAGCAGCTTAGTTGGTAACAGAGCCACAGATACGCAGTATTTT. Translation: CASSLVGNRATDTQYF.

This chain links TRBV5-1 with TRBJ2-5; 10 nucleotides match TRBD1. This CDR3 spans 15 amino acids. The germline CDR1 and CDR2 sequences are SGHRS and YFSETQ. After removal of 6 bases from V and 0 bases from J, the junction contained 5 bases not matched to a gene. CDR3 loop: CASTSGQGHQETQYF. As DNA, the CDR3 is TGCGCCAGCACTTCGGGACAGGGGCACCAAGAGACCCAGTACTTC.

The sample holds one count of this clone. The CDR3 DNA reads TGTGCCAGCAGCTCTACTAGCGGGAGGGCCTTGGCCAAAAACATTCAGTACTTC. It is translated as CASSSTSGRALAKNIQYF. The chain is built from TRBV7-2 and TRBJ2-4, with TRBD2 matching 13 bases. The CDR3 is made up of 18 amino acids. The J segment lost 1 base and the V segment lost 4 bases, leaving 7 bases of the junction unmatched. Germline V gene sequence: CDR1 SGHTA, CDR2 FQGNSA.

V is TRBV15 and J is TRBJ1-2, with unresolved D. The CDR3 loop spans 13 amino acids. Germline CDR1 and CDR2: LNHNV and YYDKDF (reference sequence). Trimming pared 4 bases from V and 3 bases from J, leaving 9 bases between. CDR3 sequence (DNA): TGTGCCACCAGCATTTCTCGTGACTATGGCTACACCTTC. Residues: CATSISRDYGYTF.

The chain links TRBV6-1 to TRBJ1-2, with D unresolved. The germline V gene has CDR1 MNHNS and CDR2 SASEGT. CDR3 length equals 13 residues. The germline V and J ends were trimmed by 1 base and 4 bases, with 7 bases remaining between them. CDR3 DNA sequence: TGTGCCAGCAGTGAAGGGCAGGCCTATGGCTACACCTTC. Its protein product is CASSEGQAYGYTF.